The 10 T cell receptor beta chains given below trace back to one sample, sequenced in a study of tumor-infiltrating lymphocytes in primary liver carcinoma. Taking about 17-32 mg of unsorted bulk tissue, the authors co-extracted RNA and DNA. TCR beta cDNA came from about 500 ng total RNA, primed with a constant-region primer. Investigators got TCR beta libraries out of three nested multiplex PCR rounds, done with slightly modified ARM-PCR. Researchers ran the first two PCR rounds for 9 to 10 cycles each with TRBV1-TRBV30 forward primers and a C-beta reverse primer. TCRdb re-called the multiplex PCR reads through MiXCR, storing one row per CDR3 protein. This table has roughly 120,000 distinct CDR3 sequences, 60% to 80% appearing once. The sample consisted of liver tumor tissue from sampling region 3. The subset here: tumor region T3, left-lateral pole. Source of these receptors: a woman in her fifties or sixties with primary liver carcinoma and hepatitis B virus infection.

This clonotype was seen a handful of times. The chain combines TRBV18 with TRBJ2-7, with D possibly matching TRBD1 (5 bases). Germline values: CDR1 KGHSH, CDR2 LQKENI. V lost 3 bases to trimming and J lost 7 bases, with 22 bases between them. This CDR3 is 16 amino acids long. The CDR3: CASSPIQASSFVEQYF. CDR3 nucleotide sequence: TGTGCCAGCTCACCTATACAGGCAAGCTCATTTGTGGAGCAGTACTTC. Together with reference TRBV18 and TRBJ2-7, the CDR3 gives the full variable domain: NAGVMQNPRHLVRRRGQEARLRCSPMKGHSHVYWYRQLPEEGLKFMVYLQKENIIDESGMPKERFSAEFPKEGPSILRIQQVVRGDSAAYFCASSPIQASSFVEQYFGPGTRLTVT.

About this clonotype itself: A much larger clone is a single base away; this may be a read error. This rearrangement joins TRBV10-3 to TRBJ1-5; D is unclear. V shed 6 bases and J shed 4 bases, with 10 bases lying between them. CDR1 ENHRY and CDR2 SYGVKD come from the germline V gene. The CDR3 is 13 amino acids. The CDR3 DNA is TGTGCCATCAGGGGGTGTACAAATCAGCCCCAGCATTTT. Its translation is CAIRGCTNQPQHF.

Concerning this clonotype itself: The conserved phenylalanine or tryptophan is not found at the CDR3 terminus, so this likely reflects a read error. It is unclear where the CDR3 begins or ends on the DNA, so no DNA is shown, and the CDR3 is as TCRdb lists it. The chain links TRBV11-1 to TRBJ1-4; the table names TRBD1, a call not compared with the DNA. The CDR3 is 14 amino acids long, termini counted. Germline V gene data show CDR1 as SGHAT and CDR2 as FQDESV (reference sequence). CDR3 region: CASSSGQGEEKLSL.

Remarks on this clonotype: This clone may be a read error of a much larger clone one base away. V and J are TRBV7-9 and TRBJ1-1; 8 nucleotides line up with TRBD1. CDR1 SEHNR and CDR2 FQNEAQ come from the germline V gene (reference sequence). The CDR3 is 16 amino acids. The J segment lost 6 bases and the V segment lost 8 bases, leaving 17 bases of the junction unmatched. For the CDR3, the DNA is TGTGCCAGCGGCTCGAGACAGGGGTCCAAAAGGGCTGAAGCTTTCTTT. This gives the protein CASGSRQGSKRAEAFF.

Note on this clonotype: The conserved phenylalanine or tryptophan is not found at the CDR3 terminus, so this likely reflects a read error. The chain is built from TRBV5-1 and TRBJ1-5; 10 positions agree with TRBD1. Germline CDR1 SGHRS, CDR2 YFSETQ. The CDR3 runs to 15 residues. J gave up 4 bases and V 3 bases, and 4 bases lay outside the gene matches. In DNA form, the CDR3 reads TGCGCCAGCAGCTGGGGGACAGGGGTAAATCAGCCCCAGCATTCT. This encodes CASSWGTGVNQPQHS.

The table lists this clonotype with many counts. J is TRBJ1-2 and V is TRBV7-8; possibly TRBD1 for D (6 bases). The CDR3 is made up of 16 amino acids. With 5 bases removed from V and 3 bases from J, the gap between germline ends came to 19 bases. Germline V gene data show CDR1 as SGHVS and CDR2 as FQNEAQ. The CDR3 region has the DNA TGTGCCAGCAGCCCACTAGGAGGAACAGGGTACTATGGCTACACCTTC. Encoded protein: CASSPLGGTGYYGYTF.

For this clonotype: This may stem from a read error, because a much larger clone lies one nucleotide away. V usage is TRBV5-1 and J usage is TRBJ2-1; no firm D call. The CDR3 totals 14 residues. Germline V gene sequence: CDR1 SGHRS, CDR2 YFSETQ. CDR3 protein: CAISSLVGGNEQFF. DNA of the CDR3: TGCGCCATCAGCTCCCTAGTAGGCGGCAATGAGCAGTTCTTC.

This clonotype was observed many times. This chain joins TRBV12-3 or TRBV12-4 and TRBJ2-7; 8 bases agree with TRBD1. Trimming at V came to 4 bases and at J to 6 bases, leaving 8 bases not matched to a gene. The CDR3 has 14 residues. The CDR3 reads CASSSGTGRLEQYF. The CDR3 DNA reads as TGTGCCAGCAGTTCCGGGACAGGTCGACTCGAGCAGTACTTC.

Notes on this clonotype: This may come from a read error, since a much larger clone is one base off. This chain joins TRBV6-6 and TRBJ1-5; 8 nucleotides agree with TRBD1. There are 14 residues in the CDR3. The germline V gene has CDR1 MNHNY and CDR2 SVGAGI (reference sequence). Written as DNA, the CDR3 is TGTACCAGCAGTCCCGGACAGGGAAATCAGCCCCAGCATTTT. Amino acids: CTSSPGQGNQPQHF.

This clonotype has just one count. Given a much more abundant clone one base away, this may be a read error. The chain couples TRBV12-3 or TRBV12-4 to TRBJ1-1; D may be TRBD1 (5 bases). With 7 bases removed from V and 4 bases from J, the gap between germline ends came to 13 bases. This CDR3 region has 13 residues. The DNA of the CDR3 is TGTGCCAGCACCAGTCCTGGGGGCACTGAAGCTTTCTTT. Translation gives CASTSPGGTEAFF.